This TCR beta chain was sequenced for a study of blood T cell repertoires in COVID-19. Study-wide background: Acute and convalescent COVID-19 samples came from the United States, Italy and Spain. PBMCs, B-cell-depleted T cells, or T cells provided the cDNA or gDNA that made up the material.

This study enrolled people aged about 18 to 100 from around 26 US geographic areas. In the original processing: Nucleated cell number was recorded as an estimate derived from reference gene primer amplification. Method: immunoSEQ multiplex PCR; TCRdb's copy keeps in-frame clones and lacks some. V, J and clone size are taken as reported in that table, and D and trimming were inferred from the DNA itself. The table has approximately 440,000 clones, around 90% seen once; the top ten hold around 0.7%. Per the germline V gene, CDR1 is MNHEY and CDR2 is SVGAGI. V lost 6 bases and J lost 8, with 14 bases in between. The CDR3 length is 13 residues.

The TCR was taken from a woman aged 18-29 years who had recovered from COVID-19. The V gene is TRBV6-5, the J gene TRBJ2-1; TRBD1 might be the D (6 bases). Sequences were obtained from PBMCs or T cells enriched from blood (not recorded which). The CDR3, as DNA: TGTGCCAGCAGAATCACAGGGAGCGATGAGCAGTTCTTC. This codes for CASRITGSDEQFF.